The rows below give T cell receptor beta chains drawn from one sample of a study of PD-1 blockade in classical Hodgkin lymphoma. Sequencing used immunoSEQ multiplex PCR; TCRdb keeps in-frame clones, though not all of them. The sample shows about 61,000 clones, 75% to 90% of them seen only once. The starting material was peripheral blood mononuclear cells (PBMCs), obtained at baseline. These receptors all come from a human donor with classical Hodgkin lymphoma. The CDR3 runs from the conserved cysteine through the conserved F or W. A D gene is named only where the DNA matches it firmly. Clone size is shown for a subset of rows, as once, few, many or a class of expanded clone.

v_gene: TRBV4-2; abundance: -; d_gene: -; j_gene: TRBJ1-1; CDR3aa: CASSQDPNTEAFF; CDR3nt: TGTGCCAGCAGCCAAGACCCGAACACTGAAGCTTTCTTT
v_gene: TRBV5-1; abundance: -; d_gene: -; j_gene: TRBJ2-5; CDR3aa: CASSRLEQETQYF; CDR3nt: TGCGCCAGCAGCAGACTAGAACAAGAGACCCAGTACTTC
v_gene: TRBV10-3; abundance: -; d_gene: -; j_gene: TRBJ2-7; CDR3aa: CAISESIIQVSSYEQYF; CDR3nt: TGTGCCATCAGTGAGTCGATCATCCAGGTCTCCTCCTACGAGCAGTACTTC
v_gene: TRBV6-1; abundance: -; d_gene: -; j_gene: TRBJ2-5; CDR3aa: CASSDPPGDRGQETQYF; CDR3nt: TGTGCCAGCAGTGATCCTCCAGGAGACAGAGGTCAAGAGACCCAGTACTTC
v_gene: TRBV2; abundance: -; d_gene: -; j_gene: TRBJ2-7; CDR3aa: CASSEAWWGQGSSYEQYF; CDR3nt: TGTGCCAGCAGTGAAGCGTGGTGGGGACAAGGGAGCTCCTACGAGCAGTACTTC
v_gene: TRBV9; abundance: -; d_gene: -; j_gene: TRBJ2-1; CDR3aa: CASSVRDSDEQFF; CDR3nt: TGTGCCAGCAGCGTGCGAGACTCGGACGAGCAGTTCTTC
v_gene: TRBV5-1; abundance: -; d_gene: -; j_gene: TRBJ2-1; CDR3aa: CASSLAGNEQFF; CDR3nt: TGCGCCAGCAGCTTGGCTGGCAATGAGCAGTTCTTC
v_gene: TRBV9; abundance: few; d_gene: TRBD1; j_gene: TRBJ1-6; CDR3aa: CASSVVGQGESPLHF; CDR3nt: TGTGCCAGCAGCGTAGTCGGCCAGGGGGAATCACCCCTCCACTTT
v_gene: TRBV28; abundance: -; d_gene: -; j_gene: TRBJ1-5; CDR3aa: CASSLSLTSRQPQHF; CDR3nt: TGTGCCAGCAGTTTATCCCTGACCTCCCGGCAGCCCCAGCATTTT
v_gene: TRBV4-1; abundance: -; d_gene: TRBD1; j_gene: TRBJ1-4; CDR3aa: CASSHRTGGEKLFF; CDR3nt: TGCGCCAGCAGCCATAGGACAGGGGGCGAAAAACTGTTTTTT
v_gene: TRBV19; abundance: -; d_gene: TRBD1; j_gene: TRBJ1-2; CDR3aa: CASSIDGDRRSGGYTF; CDR3nt: TGTGCCAGTAGTATAGACGGGGACAGAAGATCGGGTGGCTACACCTTC
v_gene: TRBV18; abundance: -; d_gene: -; j_gene: TRBJ1-2; CDR3aa: CASSPEFRTDLYGYTF; CDR3nt: TGTGCCAGCTCACCAGAATTTAGGACAGACCTTTATGGCTACACCTTC
v_gene: TRBV6-6; abundance: -; d_gene: -; j_gene: TRBJ2-6; CDR3aa: CASSGGGANVLTF; CDR3nt: TGTGCCAGCAGTGGGGGTGGGGCCAACGTCCTGACTTTC
v_gene: TRBV7-8; abundance: -; d_gene: -; j_gene: TRBJ1-3; CDR3aa: CASSLADGNTIYF; CDR3nt: TGTGCCAGCAGCTTAGCTGATGGAAACACCATATATTTT
v_gene: TRBV19; abundance: -; d_gene: -; j_gene: TRBJ1-3; CDR3aa: CATGRPPENTIYF; CDR3nt: TGTGCCACCGGACGGCCCCCAGAAAACACCATATATTTT
v_gene: TRBV30; abundance: -; d_gene: TRBD1; j_gene: TRBJ1-2; CDR3aa: CAWIHRGAYGYTF; CDR3nt: TGTGCCTGGATCCACAGGGGCGCCTATGGCTACACCTTC
v_gene: TRBV6-1; abundance: -; d_gene: TRBD2; j_gene: TRBJ2-7; CDR3aa: CASMVGGVSYEQYF; CDR3nt: TGTGCCAGCATGGTGGGGGGGGTCTCCTACGAGCAGTACTTC
v_gene: TRBV7-9; abundance: once; d_gene: -; j_gene: TRBJ1-1; CDR3aa: CASSLNSGALNTEAFF; CDR3nt: TGTGCCAGCAGCTTAAATTCAGGCGCCTTGAACACTGAAGCTTTCTTT
v_gene: TRBV5-6; abundance: -; d_gene: -; j_gene: TRBJ1-2; CDR3aa: CASSFRTTVNYGYTF; CDR3nt: TGTGCCAGCAGCTTTCGGACGACAGTTAACTATGGCTACACCTTC
v_gene: TRBV27; abundance: -; d_gene: -; j_gene: TRBJ1-6; CDR3aa: CASSFGVASPLHF; CDR3nt: TGTGCCAGCAGTTTCGGGGTTGCTTCACCCCTCCACTTT
v_gene: TRBV5-1; abundance: -; d_gene: -; j_gene: TRBJ1-2; CDR3aa: CASSLVGEVGYTF; CDR3nt: TGCGCCAGCAGCTTGGTAGGGGAGGTCGGCTACACCTTC
v_gene: TRBV6-1; abundance: -; d_gene: -; j_gene: TRBJ2-3; CDR3aa: CASSEGYTSQNTQYF; CDR3nt: TGTGCCAGCAGTGAAGGATACACGTCTCAAAATACGCAGTATTTT
v_gene: TRBV2; abundance: -; d_gene: TRBD2; j_gene: TRBJ2-1; CDR3aa: CASSIWRGGDNEQFF; CDR3nt: TGTGCCAGCAGCATTTGGCGGGGGGGTGACAATGAGCAGTTCTTC
v_gene: TRBV5-1; abundance: -; d_gene: -; j_gene: TRBJ2-3; CDR3aa: CASSGDWGDTDTQYF; CDR3nt: TGCGCCAGCAGTGGGGATTGGGGGGACACAGATACGCAGTATTTT
v_gene: TRBV30; abundance: -; d_gene: -; j_gene: TRBJ1-1; CDR3aa: CAWTPALWDTEAFF; CDR3nt: TGTGCCTGGACCCCAGCACTCTGGGACACTGAAGCTTTCTTT
v_gene: TRBV27; abundance: -; d_gene: -; j_gene: TRBJ2-1; CDR3aa: CASTWGPGNEQFF; CDR3nt: TGTGCCAGCACTTGGGGTCCGGGAAATGAGCAGTTCTTC
v_gene: TRBV29-1; abundance: -; d_gene: TRBD1; j_gene: TRBJ1-1; CDR3aa: CSGGQGDTEAFF; CDR3nt: TGCAGCGGGGGACAGGGCGATACTGAAGCTTTCTTT